This T cell receptor beta chain was obtained from a study of blood T cell repertoires in COVID-19. Study information: COVID-19 samples collected from the United States, Italy and Spain covered acute and convalescent phases. Nucleic acid was either cDNA or gDNA, and it came from T cells, B-cell-depleted T cells, or PBMCs.

Study processing details: Scientists estimated how many nucleated cells there were by amplifying reference gene primers. Method: immunoSEQ multiplex PCR; TCRdb's copy keeps in-frame clones and lacks some. V and J calls and clone size are as listed in that table; D and trimming were resolved from the DNA. The sample contains approximately 250,000 clones, approximately 86% of which appear only once. The germline V gene has CDR1 LNHDA and CDR2 SQIVND (reference sequence). The V and J ends lost 4 bases and 3 bases, in that order; junction bases with no gene match: 8. The CDR3 consists of 17 residues. The specimen was peripheral blood. The sequence derives from a woman aged 55-69 years who had recovered from COVID-19. The gene calls are TRBV19 and TRBJ1-5; 11 bases agree with TRBD1. CDR3 in amino acids: CASSRGQGVFNNQPQHF. CDR3 in DNA: TGTGCCAGTAGTAGGGGACAGGGGGTGTTTAACAATCAGCCCCAGCATTTT.